Below are 30 T cell receptor beta chains sequenced from a single sample in a study of circulating CD8 cells and anti-PD-1 response in melanoma. Each library started from around 14 ng of total RNA using the QIAseq Immune Repertoire TCR panel. TCRdb passed the reads through MiXCR, listing each CDR3 protein once. The sample includes almost 800 distinct CDR3 sequences, around 8% of them seen just once. From live CD3+CD8+TCRalphabeta+ cells, four PD-1 and/or TIGIT subsets were sorted. Source: CD8+ T cells from PBMCs, taken at baseline or after one month of anti-PD-1 therapy (not recorded which). All receptors derive from a human donor with melanoma.

By frequency in the sample, this clonotype is large. This chain uses TRBV19 with TRBJ1-1; D unresolved. CDR1 is LNHDA and CDR2 is SQIVND in the germline V gene (reference sequence). V shed 0 bases and J shed 3 bases, with 17 bases lying between them. The CDR3 consists of 17 residues. CDR3 loop: CASSIDFRQVGDTEAFF. As DNA, the CDR3 is TGTGCCAGTAGTATAGATTTTCGGCAGGTAGGAGACACTGAAGCTTTCTTT.

This clonotype is deemed medium-sized. The chain recombines TRBV19 with TRBJ2-2; D gene unclear. The CDR3 contains 14 residues. Trimming removed 3 bases from V and 0 bases from J, with 5 bases in between. Germline CDR1 LNHDA, CDR2 SQIVND (reference sequence). The CDR3 spells CASSMYPNTGELFF. CDR3 sequence (DNA): TGTGCCAGTAGTATGTATCCGAACACCGGGGAGCTGTTTTTT. Supplemented by reference TRBV19 and TRBJ2-2, the full variable domain reads DGGITQSPKYLFRKEGQNVTLSCEQNLNHDAMYWYRQDPGQGLRLIYYSQIVNDFQKGDIAEGYSVSREKKESFPLTVTSAQKNPTAFYLCASSMYPNTGELFFGEGSRLTVL.

Judged by abundance, this clonotype is medium-sized (0.01 to 0.1%). J is TRBJ1-1 and V is TRBV6-4; no definite D call. Germline CDR1 MRHNA, CDR2 SNTAGT. This CDR3 spans 13 amino acids. The germline V and J ends were trimmed by 2 bases and 5 bases, with 9 bases remaining between them. CDR3 nucleotides: TGTGCCAGCAGTGACAGGGTGGGAACTGAAGCTTTCTTT. This codes for CASSDRVGTEAFF.

In its sample, this clonotype ranks as large. V usage is TRBV29-1 and J usage is TRBJ2-3; D may be TRBD2 (6 bases). The V gene lost 6 bases and the J gene lost 0 bases, with 16 bases spanning the gap. From germline, CDR1 is SQVTM and CDR2 ANQGSEA. The CDR3 is 15 residues long. CDR3 in amino acids: CSVRWRGTSTDTQYF. The CDR3 nucleotides read TGCAGCGTGCGGTGGAGGGGCACTAGCACAGATACGCAGTATTTT.

This clonotype is large by share. The rearrangement links TRBV30 to TRBJ2-1; possible D gene TRBD2, 6 bases. The CDR3 sequence is 13 residues long. Germline CDR1 reads GTSNPN; CDR2 reads SVGIG (reference sequence). Between the trimmed V and J ends, which lost 0 bases and 7 bases, there was a span of 10 bases. The CDR3 protein is CAWSVILANEQFF. The CDR3, as DNA: TGTGCCTGGAGTGTAATACTAGCTAATGAGCAGTTCTTC.

To note about this clonotype: With a much larger clone just one base away, this may be a read error. The chain joins TRBV24-1 to TRBJ1-1; maybe TRBD1 (5 bases). V was trimmed by 7 bases and J by 7 bases, leaving 15 bases between them. The germline gives CDR1 KGHDR, CDR2 SFDVKD. CDR3 length: 13 amino acids. CDR3 nucleotide sequence: TGTGCCACCAGGGCCCTTGAGGGGTTTGAAGCTTTCTTT. Residues: CATRALEGFEAFF.

By frequency in the sample, this clonotype is large. The chain employs TRBV2 and TRBJ2-5; D not resolved. Germline values: CDR1 SNHLY, CDR2 FYNNEI. This CDR3 has 14 amino acids. With 6 bases removed from V and 4 bases from J, the gap between germline ends came to 15 bases. CDR3 sequence reads: CASSLSGVGETQYF. CDR3 sequence (DNA): TGTGCCAGCAGCCTAAGTGGGGTGGGAGAGACCCAGTACTTC. Together with reference TRBV2 and TRBJ2-5, the CDR3 gives the full variable domain: EPEVTQTPSHQVTQMGQEVILRCVPISNHLYFYWYRQILGQKVEFLVSFYNNEISEKSEIFDDQFSVERPDGSNFTLKIRSTKLEDSAMYFCASSLSGVGETQYFGPGTRLLVL.

The chain has TRBV19 and TRBJ2-1; TRBD1 matches 7 bases. Trimming took 3 bases from V and 6 from J; bases not matched to a gene: 8. The CDR3 has 15 amino acids. Germline V CDR1 and CDR2: LNHDA, SQIVND (reference sequence). The CDR3 loop reads CASSIRDSDFNEQFF. The CDR3 nucleotides are TGTGCCAGTAGTATTCGGGACAGCGACTTCAATGAGCAGTTCTTC.

By sample share, this clonotype is large. This chain connects TRBV27 to TRBJ2-5, with 8 bases matching TRBD2. The junction had 7 bases not matched to a gene; V was cut back by 3 bases and J by 4 bases. The CDR3 runs to 15 residues. The germline V gene has CDR1 MNHEY and CDR2 SMNVEV (reference sequence). The CDR3 nucleotides are TGTGCCAGCAGTTTTTCGCCCGGGGGGGCAGAGACCCAGTACTTC. Encoded protein: CASSFSPGGAETQYF.

Of note for this clonotype: It may be a read error: a sequence one base away is much more abundant. V is TRBV28 and J is TRBJ2-7; D is possibly TRBD2 (6 bases). In germline, CDR1 is MDHEN, CDR2 SYDVKM. The V gene lost 5 bases and the J gene lost 1 base, with 18 bases spanning the gap. The CDR3 runs to 16 residues. CDR3 loop: CASSPLDPGVSYEQYF. CDR3 coding DNA: TGTGCCAGCAGTCCTCTTGACCCGGGGGTTTCCTACGAGCAGTACTTC.

By its share, this clonotype is large. CDR3 nucleotide sequence: TGTGCCAGCAGGGGGGGGTTCACAGATACGCAGTATTTT. Encoded protein: CASRGGFTDTQYF. This sequence joins TRBV28 and TRBJ2-3; TRBD2 matches at 7 bases. V was clipped by 6 bases and J by 2 bases; unmatched bases: 2. CDR1 and CDR2 (germline): MDHEN, SYDVKM. This CDR3 has 13 amino acids.

This clonotype counts as medium-sized. The rearrangement joins TRBV4-1 to TRBJ2-7; D gene ambiguous. The germline gives CDR1 MGHRA, CDR2 YSYEKL. The V end was cut by 4 bases, the J end by 2 bases, with 9 bases between. The length of the CDR3 is 13 residues. CDR3 sequence (DNA): TGCGCCAGCAGCCTGCAGTGGACCTACGAGCAGTACTTC. As protein: CASSLQWTYEQYF.

By share, this clonotype ranks as medium-sized (0.01 to 0.1%). This chain uses TRBV29-1 with TRBJ2-1; 9 positions agree with TRBD2. Germline CDR1 is SQVTM and CDR2 is ANQGSEA. There are 13 residues in the CDR3. V shed 3 bases and J 7 bases; nucleotides not matched to a gene: 4. The CDR3 region is CSVEGGGANEQFF. DNA of the CDR3: TGCAGCGTTGAGGGCGGGGGGGCTAATGAGCAGTTCTTC.

Within the sample, this clonotype is large. The V and J genes are TRBV25-1 and TRBJ2-7, with 9 bases aligning to TRBD1. The CDR3 runs to 16 residues. V gave up 4 bases and J gave up 3 bases; unmatched junction bases: 10. Germline V gene sequence: CDR1 MGHDK, CDR2 SYGVNS. This chain's CDR3 is CASSGQNRDRVYEQYF. CDR3 in DNA: TGTGCCAGCAGTGGCCAAAACCGGGACAGGGTCTACGAGCAGTACTTC.

This clonotype is large by share. The chain is built from TRBV7-2 and TRBJ2-7; D possibly corresponds to TRBD1 (5 bases). Germline values: CDR1 SGHTA, CDR2 FQGNSA. Trimming took 4 bases from V and 3 from J, leaving 7 bases between them. CDR3 size: 12 residues. The CDR3: CASSSGYYEQYF. Here the CDR3 DNA reads TGTGCCAGCAGCTCAGGGTACTACGAGCAGTACTTC.

By sample share, this clonotype is medium-sized. The chain has TRBV19 and TRBJ2-5; a possible D gene is TRBD2 (6 bases). CDR3 length: 15 residues. V dropped 3 bases and J dropped 5 bases, with 16 bases sitting between them. From germline, CDR1 is LNHDA and CDR2 SQIVND (reference sequence). This chain's CDR3 is CASSILSGLRETQYF. CDR3 nucleotide sequence: TGTGCCAGTAGTATCCTCTCGGGACTCAGGGAGACCCAGTACTTC. The full variable domain, completed using reference TRBV19 and TRBJ2-5, is DGGITQSPKYLFRKEGQNVTLSCEQNLNHDAMYWYRQDPGQGLRLIYYSQIVNDFQKGDIAEGYSVSREKKESFPLTVTSAQKNPTAFYLCASSILSGLRETQYFGPGTRLLVL.

By proportion, this clonotype is large. This chain connects TRBV9 to TRBJ2-3, with TRBD2 matching over 8 bases. The length of the CDR3 is 14 residues. The V and J ends lost 3 bases and 4 bases, in that order; junction bases with no gene match: 4. Germline V lookup: CDR1 SGDLS, CDR2 YYNGEE. CDR3 bases: TGTGCCAGCAGCGCGGGCGGGGGGCCAGATACGCAGTATTTT. Translating gives CASSAGGGPDTQYF.

By frequency in the sample, this clonotype is medium-sized. The chain has TRBV6-2 or TRBV6-3 and TRBJ1-6; D is unclear. The germline gives CDR1 MNHEY, CDR2 SVGEGT. V was trimmed by 7 bases and J by 15 bases, leaving 13 bases between them. This CDR3 is built from 11 residues. CDR3 amino acids: CASTDGPVLHF. The CDR3, as DNA: TGTGCCAGCACCGACGGCCCGGTCCTCCACTTT.

Details on this clonotype: A much bigger clone sits one base away, suggesting this may be a read error. V gene TRBV27 combines with J gene TRBJ2-7; D gene uncertain. CDR3 length equals 14 residues. Germline V gives CDR1 MNHEY, CDR2 SMNVEV (reference sequence). The CDR3: CASSLPGQIYAQYF. The CDR3 nucleotides are TGTGCCAGCAGTCTGCCTGGGCAAATCTACGCGCAGTACTTC.

In DNA, the CDR3 is TGTGCCAGCAGCTTCCCCAACCTCCCTCACGGGCAGTACTTC. As protein: CASSFPNLPHGQYF. The V and J genes are TRBV7-2 and TRBJ2-7; no definite D call. With 3 bases removed from V and 9 bases from J, the gap between germline ends came to 18 bases. Per the germline V gene, CDR1 is SGHTA and CDR2 is FQGNSA. CDR3 length: 14 amino acids.

In its sample, this clonotype ranks as large. The V gene is TRBV27, the J gene TRBJ2-7; D is possibly TRBD1 (5 bases). Deletions cut 3 bases from V and 0 bases from J, with 12 bases between. Germline V gene lookup returns CDR1 MNHEY and CDR2 SMNVEV (reference sequence). The CDR3 spans 15 residues. The CDR3 here is CASSLGQPGSYEQYF. CDR3 sequence (DNA): TGTGCCAGCAGTTTGGGGCAGCCGGGCTCCTACGAGCAGTACTTC.

This clonotype is categorized as medium-sized. The chain carries TRBV27 and TRBJ2-1; TRBD1 matches 9 bases. This CDR3 spans 18 amino acids. Looked up from germline, CDR1 is MNHEY and CDR2 is SMNVEV (reference sequence). V shed 4 bases and J 6 bases; nucleotides not matched to a gene: 16. The CDR3 here is CASSSQLIGTGQSNEQFF. The CDR3 nucleotides are TGTGCCAGCAGTTCCCAACTTATCGGGACAGGGCAGAGCAATGAGCAGTTCTTC.

There are a few counts of this clonotype. This chain joins TRBV4-1 and TRBJ2-3; 7 bases are a match to TRBD2. The V and J ends lost 0 bases and 2 bases, in that order; junction bases with no gene match: 8. In germline, CDR1 is MGHRA, CDR2 YSYEKL. This CDR3 region has 17 residues. The DNA of the CDR3 is TGCGCCAGCAGCCAAGATCAACGGACTAGTTACACAGATACGCAGTATTTT. Translation: CASSQDQRTSYTDTQYF.

By share of the sample, this clonotype is medium-sized. The chain has TRBV23-1 and TRBJ2-7, with TRBD1 identical over 8 bases. Being an ORF, TRBV23-1 has a function that is uncertain. The CDR3 sequence is 18 residues long. Germline trimming cut 0 bases from V and 4 bases from J; bases unmatched to any gene: 14. The CDR3 nucleotides are TGCGCCAGCAGTCAATCGCCCCCCCAGGGACAGGAGGGGTACGAGCAGTACTTC. Translation: CASSQSPPQGQEGYEQYF.

This clonotype qualifies as large. This chain uses TRBV4-3 with TRBJ2-4; the D is unclear. V lost 1 base and J lost 6, with 16 bases in between. This CDR3 is 16 amino acids long. Germline values: CDR1 LGHNA, CDR2 YSLEER. The CDR3 bases are TGCGCCAGCAGCCAAGGAGCCAGGACCACTACAAACATTCAGTACTTC. Residues: CASSQGARTTTNIQYF.

The chain employs TRBV28 and TRBJ2-5; D not certain. V was shortened by 2 bases and J by 4 bases, with 8 bases between the two germline ends. This CDR3 region has 13 residues. CDR1 and CDR2 from the germline V gene are MDHEN and SYDVKM. CDR3 loop: CASSLGQRETQYF. CDR3 nucleotides: TGTGCCAGCAGTTTAGGGCAGCGAGAGACCCAGTACTTC.

Turning to this clonotype: Because the CDR3 is missing its conserved closing phenylalanine or tryptophan, this is likely a read error. The genes are TRBV29-1 and TRBJ2-7, with D possibly being TRBD1 (6 bases). Germline-derived CDR1 and CDR2 are SQVTM and ANQGSEA. The CDR3 consists of 15 residues. V was clipped by 3 bases and J by 6 bases, with 21 bases between them. In DNA, the CDR3 is TGCAGCGTTGAGGGGCTTTCCTCAGGGGACGGCGAGCAGTACTCC. Translation: CSVEGLSSGDGEQYS.

By share, this clonotype counts as medium-sized. The gene calls are TRBV13 and TRBJ2-6, with D unresolved. Germline assignment: CDR1 PRHDT and CDR2 FYEKMQ (reference sequence). The V gene lost 1 base and the J gene lost 0 bases, with 4 bases spanning the gap. The CDR3 runs to 15 residues. CDR3 nucleotide sequence: TGTGCCAGCAGCTTAGTTGTCTCTGGGGCCAACGTCCTGACTTTC. Translated, it gives CASSLVVSGANVLTF.

By frequency in the sample, this clonotype is medium-sized. The chain recombines TRBV4-3 with TRBJ1-1; D is unresolved. V lost 1 base, J lost 1 base, and 4 bases lay in between. The germline V gene encodes CDR1 LGHNA and CDR2 YSLEER. There are 13 residues in the CDR3. This CDR3 reads CASSQAGNTEAFF. The CDR3 DNA is TGCGCCAGCAGCCAAGCTGGGAACACTGAAGCTTTCTTT.

Note on this clonotype: A clone one base away is much larger, so this may be a read error. The chain couples TRBV9 to TRBJ2-1; maybe TRBD2 (6 bases). The CDR3 loop spans 15 amino acids. Germline V lookup: CDR1 SGDLS, CDR2 YYNGEE. Trimming left V 2 bases short and J 3 bases short, with 12 bases between. The CDR3 nucleotides are TGTGCCAGCAGCGTTAGAAGGAGGGACTACAATGAGCAGTTCTTC. Protein sequence: CASSVRRRDYNEQFF.